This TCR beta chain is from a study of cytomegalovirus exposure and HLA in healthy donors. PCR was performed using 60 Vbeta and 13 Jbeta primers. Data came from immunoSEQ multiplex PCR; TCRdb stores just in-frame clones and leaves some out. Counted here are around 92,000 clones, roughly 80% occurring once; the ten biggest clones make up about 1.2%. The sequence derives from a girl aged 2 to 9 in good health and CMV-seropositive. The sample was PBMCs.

The CDR3 sequence: CSVEDGGFAEAFF. The DNA for the CDR3 is TGCAGCGTTGAAGACGGGGGGTTTGCTGAAGCTTTCTTT. The V and J genes are TRBV29-1 and TRBJ1-1; possibly TRBD1 for D (5 bases). This CDR3 is built from 13 residues. Trimming cost V 0 bases and J 6 bases, with 11 bases left between them. From germline, CDR1 is SQVTM and CDR2 ANQGSEA. Drawing the rest from reference TRBV29-1 and TRBJ1-1, the complete variable domain is SAVISQKPSRDICQRGTSLTIQCQVDSQVTMMFWYRQQPGQSLTLIATANQGSEATYESGFVIDKFPISRPNLTFSTLTVSNMSPEDSSIYLCSVEDGGFAEAFFGQGTRLTVV.